These 20 T cell receptor beta chains came from one sample sequenced in a study of blood T cell repertoires in COVID-19. Some clones are missing from TCRdb's copy, which holds only in-frame ones; the method was immunoSEQ multiplex PCR. The sample yields about 150,000 clones, over 75% seen once. Sequenced: peripheral blood. The receptors shown here come from a human donor in a cohort sampled during active COVID-19.

This clone was detected only once. The chain joins TRBV7-3 to TRBJ2-2; weak D call: TRBD2 (5 bases). CDR3 length: 16 residues. V gave up 2 bases and J gave up 4 bases, with 14 bases separating them. Germline V gene sequence: CDR1 SGHTA, CDR2 FQGTGA. The CDR3 sequence is CASSLGLAASTGELFF. The DNA of the CDR3 is TGTGCCAGCAGCTTAGGGCTAGCCGCGAGCACCGGGGAGCTGTTTTTT.

This clone was recorded only once. The gene calls are TRBV18 and TRBJ1-2, with a weak D call TRBD1 (6 bases). The germline V gene encodes CDR1 KGHSH and CDR2 LQKENI. The CDR3 extends over 14 amino acids. V gave up 2 bases and J gave up 5 bases, with 12 bases separating them. CDR3 bases: TGTGCCAGCTCACCAGGGAACAGGGATTATGGCTACACCTTC. Protein: CASSPGNRDYGYTF.

In its sample, this clone was seen a few times. The rearrangement joins TRBV7-3 to TRBJ2-2; D gene unclear. This CDR3 spans 13 amino acids. Germline V lookup: CDR1 SGHTA, CDR2 FQGTGA. Trimming stripped 4 bases from V and 6 bases from J, with 9 bases between. The CDR3 nucleotides are TGTGCCAGCAGCTCTACCCCGCCCGGGGAGCTGTTTTTT. Translating gives CASSSTPPGELFF.

The J gene is TRBJ2-1, the V gene TRBV5-4; unclear D gene. The germline V gene has CDR1 SGHNT and CDR2 YYREEE (reference sequence). The CDR3 loop spans 12 amino acids. V lost 4 bases, J lost 9 bases, and 11 bases lay in between. In DNA, the CDR3 is TGTGCCAGCAGCCTGGTTTCCGGTGAGCAGTTCTTC. Translating it yields CASSLVSGEQFF.

V and J are TRBV4-1 and TRBJ1-3; TRBD1 is a possible D gene (6 bases). The germline V gene has CDR1 MGHRA and CDR2 YSYEKL. This CDR3 is 16 amino acids long. The V and J ends lost 1 base and 5 bases respectively, with 15 bases between them. CDR3 protein: CASSQGRQATRNTIYF. CDR3 bases: TGCGCCAGCAGCCAAGGGAGACAGGCTACTCGAAACACCATATATTTT.

This chain connects TRBV6-6 to TRBJ1-5, with TRBD1 matching 7 bases. V lost 6 bases and J lost 6; bases outside the gene matches: 8. CDR3 length: 14 residues. CDR1 MNHNY and CDR2 SVGAGI come from the germline V gene (reference sequence). DNA for the CDR3: TGTGCCAGCAGAGATACAGGGGATGGTCAGCCCCAGCATTTT. Translating gives CASRDTGDGQPQHF.

The genes are TRBV5-4 and TRBJ2-5, with unresolved D. The germline V gene encodes CDR1 SGHNT and CDR2 YYREEE (reference sequence). The length of the CDR3 is 12 residues. Trimming removed 4 bases from V and 2 bases from J, with 6 bases in between. The CDR3 sequence: CASSQNQETQYF. The CDR3 DNA reads TGTGCCAGCAGCCAGAATCAAGAGACCCAGTACTTC.

The genes are TRBV6-5 and TRBJ1-1; TRBD1 is a possible D gene (5 bases). This CDR3 has 13 amino acids. The germline gives CDR1 MNHEY, CDR2 SVGAGI. Trimming shortened V by 4 bases and J by 6 bases, and 12 bases separated the two germline ends. For the CDR3, the DNA is TGTGCCAGCAGTTCTTCAGGGCGGCCTGAAGCTTTCTTT. Its translation is CASSSSGRPEAFF.

The rearrangement joins TRBV18 to TRBJ1-2; perhaps TRBD1 as D (6 bases). The germline gives CDR1 KGHSH, CDR2 LQKENI. This CDR3 has 13 amino acids. The V gene lost 3 bases and the J gene lost 6 bases, with 11 bases spanning the gap. CDR3 in amino acids: CASSPGAGDGYTF. In DNA form, the CDR3 reads TGTGCCAGCTCACCCGGGGCAGGGGATGGCTACACCTTC.

The V gene is TRBV14, the J gene TRBJ2-2, with 8 bases identical to TRBD2. The CDR3 extends over 16 amino acids. CDR1 SGHDN and CDR2 FVKESK come from the germline V gene. With 3 bases clipped from V and 6 bases from J, the junction kept 9 bases outside the gene matches. In nucleotides, the CDR3 is TGTGCCAGCAGCCACTTTCGGGCGGGAGGAGCCGGGGAGCTGTTTTTT. It translates to CASSHFRAGGAGELFF. The variable domain in full, with the rest retrieved from reference TRBV14 and TRBJ2-2, is EAGVTQFPSHSVIEKGQTVTLRCDPISGHDNLYWYRRVMGKEIKFLLHFVKESKQDESGMPNNRFLAERTGGTYSTLKVQPAELEDSGVYFCASSHFRAGGAGELFFGEGSRLTVL.

The genes are TRBV7-8 and TRBJ2-5; 10 bases map to TRBD1. The length of the CDR3 is 15 residues. Germline CDR1 reads SGHVS; CDR2 reads FQNEAQ. V shed 0 bases and J 5 bases; nucleotides not matched to a gene: 3. This CDR3 is CASSLAGGQGETQYF. The CDR3 coding sequence is TGTGCCAGCAGCTTAGCGGGGGGACAGGGGGAGACCCAGTACTTC.

The chain employs TRBV19 and TRBJ2-1; 10 nucleotides align to TRBD2. The CDR3 has 15 residues. Germline V gene data show CDR1 as LNHDA and CDR2 as SQIVND (reference sequence). The junction had 3 bases not matched to a gene; V was cut back by 3 bases and J by 4 bases. The CDR3 is CASSIGLAAYNEQFF. The CDR3 bases are TGTGCCAGTAGTATCGGACTAGCGGCATACAATGAGCAGTTCTTC.

The rearrangement uses TRBV11-2 and TRBJ1-1; D gene unclear. V was pared by 2 bases and J by 11 bases, with 15 bases between. The CDR3 loop spans 13 amino acids. The germline gives CDR1 SGHAT, CDR2 FQNNGV. This CDR3 is CASSLLLRAEAFF. For the CDR3, the DNA is TGTGCCAGCAGCTTATTGTTAAGAGCCGAGGCTTTCTTT.

This rearrangement joins TRBV5-1 to TRBJ1-4, with D unresolved. Looked up from germline, CDR1 is SGHRS and CDR2 is YFSETQ. CDR3 length: 12 amino acids. Trimming took off 2 bases at V and 7 bases at J, with 6 bases between the two ends. CDR3 residues: CASSFNGEKLFF. CDR3 nucleotides: TGCGCCAGCAGCTTTAACGGTGAAAAACTGTTTTTT. Full variable domain (remainder filled in from reference TRBV5-1 and TRBJ1-4): KAGVTQTPRYLIKTRGQQVTLSCSPISGHRSVSWYQQTPGQGLQFLFEYFSETQRNKGNFPGRFSGRQFSNSRSEMNVSTLELGDSALYLCASSFNGEKLFFGSGTQLSVL.

This clone has a handful of counts. This chain connects TRBV19 to TRBJ1-5; D perhaps matches TRBD1 (5 bases). The germline CDR1 and CDR2 sequences are LNHDA and SQIVND (reference sequence). The ends were cut back, 7 bases at V and 0 bases at J, with 19 bases in the middle. This CDR3 is 17 amino acids long. The chain's CDR3 is CASIAPWTRFSNQPQHF. CDR3 sequence (DNA): TGTGCCAGTATAGCCCCGTGGACACGCTTTAGCAATCAGCCCCAGCATTTT.

The chain joins TRBV10-3 to TRBJ2-3, with 7 bases aligning to TRBD2. The germline V gene encodes CDR1 ENHRY and CDR2 SYGVKD. This CDR3 region has 14 residues. V was clipped by 6 bases and J by 2 bases; unmatched bases: 5. The CDR3 loop reads CAIRTAGDTDTQYF. CDR3 in DNA: TGTGCCATCAGGACGGCGGGGGACACAGATACGCAGTATTTT.

A remark on this clone: Other DNA variants within this sample encode the same CDR3. V usage is TRBV6-2 or TRBV6-3 and J usage is TRBJ1-5; 7 bases map to TRBD1. Germline CDR1 and CDR2: MNHEY and SVGEGT. The CDR3 loop spans 15 amino acids. Germline trimming cut 0 bases from V and 4 bases from J; bases unmatched to any gene: 3. The CDR3: CASSYSGQPNQPQHF. CDR3 in DNA: TGTGCCAGCAGTTACTCGGGACAGCCTAATCAGCCCCAGCATTTT.

The V and J genes are TRBV2 and TRBJ1-2; 9 positions match TRBD1. Germline trimming cut 6 bases from V and 7 bases from J; bases unmatched to any gene: 9. From germline, CDR1 is SNHLY and CDR2 FYNNEI. The CDR3 spans 14 residues. The CDR3 here is CASRPGQGGSGYTF. CDR3 sequence (DNA): TGTGCCAGCAGACCGGGACAGGGCGGCAGTGGCTACACCTTC.

The chain joins TRBV6-5 to TRBJ1-2, with D perhaps TRBD1 (6 bases). V was cut by 6 bases and J by 7 bases, with 15 bases left in between. In germline, CDR1 is MNHEY, CDR2 SVGAGI. The CDR3 consists of 13 residues. CDR3 in DNA: TGTGCCAGCAGGTCCGGGACAATGAGTGGCTACACCTTC. Its protein is CASRSGTMSGYTF.

The rearrangement joins TRBV5-6 to TRBJ1-2; 9 bases match TRBD1. V gave up 4 bases and J gave up 6 bases; unmatched junction bases: 4. The CDR3 runs to 13 residues. Germline V CDR1 and CDR2: SGHDT, YYEEEE. The CDR3: CASSGDRVDGYTF. The DNA for the CDR3 is TGTGCCAGCAGCGGGGACAGGGTTGATGGCTACACCTTC.